The 5 T cell receptor beta chains below come from one sample, sequenced in a study of T cells in women clearing cervical HPV infection. Sequencing used immunoSEQ multiplex PCR; TCRdb keeps in-frame clones, though not all of them. The specimen's table records 25,000 to 35,000 clones. Specimen: blood buffy coat. The receptor set was obtained from a woman aged 18 to 75 with a cervical HPV16 infection that either progressed to CIN3+ or cleared (not recorded which).

As concerns this clone: The read comes to an end 3 residues before the CDR3 does, leaving the germline J gene to fill in the end. J is TRBJ2-2 and V is TRBV20-1, with 11 bases lining up with TRBD2. CDR1 DFQATT and CDR2 SNEGSKA come from the germline V gene (reference sequence). V lost 6 bases, J lost 1 base, and 4 bases stayed unmatched. The CDR3 contains 15 residues. The sequenced part of the CDR3 DNA is TGCAGTGCGCGTACTAGCGGGGGGAACACCGGGGAG. Protein sequence: CSARTSGGNTGE. The whole CDR3 protein reads CSARTSGGNTGELFF.

As to this clone: The CDR3 end falls 3 residues outside the read, so it is completed with the germline J gene. The chain is built from TRBV2 and TRBJ1-4; D unclear. V was pared by 3 bases and J by 6 bases, with 17 bases between. Germline lookup yields CDR1 SNHLY and CDR2 FYNNEI. This CDR3 region has 16 residues. This chain's CDR3 is CASSDDLGYGDEKLFF. CDR3 DNA (partial): TGTGCCAGCAGTGATGATCTGGGGTACGGGGATGAAAAA.

Incomplete CDR3 DNA: TGCAGTGGTGGGACAGGGAGCTACAATGAG. Its protein is CSGGTGSYNE. The CDR3 in full is CSGGTGSYNEQFF. The chain couples TRBV20-1 to TRBJ2-1; 9 bases agree with TRBD1. The read is 3 residues too short to cover the CDR3 end, so that end is filled in from the germline J gene. The germline V gene has CDR1 DFQATT and CDR2 SNEGSKA (reference sequence). The CDR3 has 13 amino acids. With 7 bases clipped from V and 3 bases from J, the junction kept 4 bases outside the gene matches.

As regards this clone: The sequenced fragment ends 3 residues before the CDR3 boundary, so the rest is inferred from the germline J gene. This chain links TRBV18 with TRBJ1-2, with 9 bases fitting TRBD1. Per the germline V gene, CDR1 is KGHSH and CDR2 is LQKENI. The length of the CDR3 is 12 residues. The chain's CDR3 is CASSGDREGYTF. Partial CDR3 DNA: TGTGCCAGCTCCGGGGACAGGGAAGGC.

Comments on this clone: The CDR3 is cut off 3 residues early in the read; its end comes from the germline J gene. The chain is built from TRBV7-2 and TRBJ1-2, with 12 bases that match TRBD1. CDR1 and CDR2 (germline): SGHTA, FQGNSA. J gave up 4 bases and V 11 bases, and 8 bases lay outside the gene matches. This CDR3 region has 14 residues. The sequenced CDR3 bases are TGTGCCGTCCGGGACAGGGGGCAAGTCTATGGC. Its translation: CAVRDRGQVYG. The entire CDR3 reads CAVRDRGQVYGYTF.